In its sample, the clone carrying this T cell receptor (beta chain) was seen many times. The sample originates from a study of T cells in Graves' hyperthyroidism and ophthalmopathy. CDR1 is SGDLS and CDR2 is YYNGEE in the germline V gene. This CDR3 contains 14 residues. Between the trimmed V and J ends, which lost 3 bases and 4 bases, there was a span of 11 bases. Criteria for exclusion of patients were uncontrolled infection, other autoimmune disease, pregnancy or lactation. Diagnostic decisions used clinical symptoms, serum thyroxine and TRAb, thyroid ultrasound and orbital computed tomography. TCR beta CDR3 regions were amplified from RNA. With the HTBI primer set, the TCR CDR3 went through a first round of RT-PCR. Using its own MiXCR run on the multiplex PCR reads, TCRdb lists one record per CDR3 protein. Of 550,000 to 700,000 distinct CDR3 sequences listed, about half were seen once; the top ten hold over 15%.

The clonotype was recovered from an adult woman with Graves' disease, either hyperthyroidism or ophthalmopathy (not recorded which). Sequencing was carried out using peripheral blood or thyroid tissue (not recorded which). The chain is built from TRBV9 and TRBJ1-3; D gene unclear. CDR3: CASSGAPGGNTIYF. Here the CDR3 DNA reads TGTGCCAGCAGCGGGGCCCCGGGCGGAAACACCATATATTTT.